These T cell receptor beta chains were read from a single sample in a study of blood T cell repertoires in COVID-19. TCRdb keeps only in-frame clones here, not all; method: immunoSEQ multiplex PCR. The table shows 200,000 or so clones, with around 81% occurring only once. The material sequenced was peripheral blood. The source of these receptors is a woman aged 25-40 years who had recovered from COVID-19. The CDR3 runs from the conserved cysteine through the conserved F or W. A D gene is named only where the DNA matches it firmly. The size of a clone is reported for some rows only, either as once, few or many, or as a class for expanded clones.

>13|TRBV7-3|TRBJ1-1|.|.
TGTGCCAGCAGCCACATGGGGGGCACTGAAGCTTTCTTT
CASSHMGGTEAFF
>18|TRBV28|TRBJ1-5|.|.
TGTGCCAGCGGAGCGGGGGGCATTGAATCTAGAAGCAATCAGCCCCAGCATTTT
CASGAGGIESRSNQPQHF
>16|TRBV19|TRBJ1-5|.|once
TGTGCCAGTAGTATTCTGGGTGACAGATTTAATCAGCCCCAGCATTTT
CASSILGDRFNQPQHF
>12|TRBV28|TRBJ2-7|.|.
TGTGCCAGCTATACTTCCATATACGAGCAGTACTTC
CASYTSIYEQYF
>15|TRBV15|TRBJ1-4|TRBD1|.
TGTGCCACCAGCAAGGGGGACAGGGAGTCGGAAAAACTGTTTTTT
CATSKGDRESEKLFF
>14|TRBV6-1|TRBJ1-3|TRBD1|.
TGTGCCAGCAGTGATACAGGGGCCGGAAACACCATATATTTT
CASSDTGAGNTIYF
>15|TRBV9|TRBJ1-1|.|few
TGTGCCAGCAGCGTAGTCAAGGGGTTGAACACTGAAGCTTTCTTT
CASSVVKGLNTEAFF
>14|TRBV5-6|TRBJ2-5|.|.
TGTGCCAGCAAAGAGCGTGGGGCCGGGGAGACCCAGTACTTC
CASKERGAGETQYF
>15|TRBV7-3|TRBJ2-7|.|.
TGTGCCAGCAGCCCACCATCTAGTCCGTCCCACGAGCAGTACTTC
CASSPPSSPSHEQYF
>13|TRBV5-6|TRBJ2-5|.|.
TGTGCCAGCAGCTTGCAGGGTTTGGAGACCCAGTACTTC
CASSLQGLETQYF
>14|TRBV6-5|TRBJ2-1|TRBD1|.
TGTGCCAGCAGAAGGGTACAGGGGAAAAATGAGCAGTTCTTC
CASRRVQGKNEQFF
>13|TRBV15|TRBJ1-2|.|.
TGTGCCACCAGCCGTCGACGGCGGGGTGGCTACACCTTC
CATSRRRRGGYTF
>11|TRBV30|TRBJ2-7|TRBD2|.
TGTGCCTGGAGTTGGGGGGGCGAGCAGTACTTC
CAWSWGGEQYF
>17|TRBV27|TRBJ1-5|.|.
TGTGCCAGCAGTTTATTTGGGACACCCAATAGCAATCAGCCCCAGCATTTT
CASSLFGTPNSNQPQHF
>15|TRBV7-9|TRBJ1-6|TRBD1|.
TGTGCCAGCAGCTCAGCGACAGGGACGGATTCACCCCTCCACTTT
CASSSATGTDSPLHF
>15|TRBV7-9|TRBJ2-7|TRBD1|few
TGTGCCAGCAGCTCCCGGGACAGGGAATTCAACGAGCAGTACTTC
CASSSRDREFNEQYF
>15|TRBV6-5|TRBJ1-6|.|.
TGTGCCAGCACAGGCAGGGCGGACTATAATTCACCCCTCCACTTT
CASTGRADYNSPLHF
>14|TRBV6-5|TRBJ2-7|.|.
TGTGCCAGCAGTTACCCGGGGGTCTCCTACGAGCAGTACTTC
CASSYPGVSYEQYF
>18|TRBV7-2|TRBJ2-3|TRBD2|.
TGTGCCAGCAGCTTACTGTCTCTAGCGGGAGGGCTCACAGATACGCAGTATTTT
CASSLLSLAGGLTDTQYF
>13|TRBV28|TRBJ2-7|TRBD2|.
TGTGCCACGGGGACTAGCGGGAGTTACGAGCAGTACTTC
CATGTSGSYEQYF
>11|TRBV28|TRBJ1-2|.|.
TGTGCCAGCAGTTTCCCGACAGAGCCGCACTTC
CASSFPTEPHF
>15|TRBV27|TRBJ2-7|TRBD2|.
TGTGCCAGCAGTTCCGGTCCGGGGGGGGTCTACGAGCAGTACTTC
CASSSGPGGVYEQYF
>16|TRBV7-8|TRBJ1-3|TRBD1|.
TGTGCCAGCAGCCTCAAGGGACAGGGGAGTGGAAACACCATATATTTT
CASSLKGQGSGNTIYF
>14|TRBV3-1/TRBV3-2|TRBJ1-5|TRBD1|.
TGTGCCAGCAGCCAAGACTCAGGGGGTCAGCCCCAGCATTTT
CASSQDSGGQPQHF
>15|TRBV6-5|TRBJ2-3|.|.
TGTGCCAGCAGTTACATAGCCGCTAGCACAGATACGCAGTATTTT
CASSYIAASTDTQYF
>14|TRBV28|TRBJ2-7|.|.
TGTGCCAGCAGTTTGCTCAGGGGTGCCTACGAGCAGTACTTC
CASSLLRGAYEQYF
>15|TRBV28|TRBJ1-4|TRBD1|.
TGTGCCAGCAGCCATATCGAACAGGGGAATGAAAAACTGTTTTTT
CASSHIEQGNEKLFF
>13|TRBV6-5|TRBJ1-1|.|.
TGTGCCAGCAGTTCACAGACGAACACTGAAGCTTTCTTT
CASSSQTNTEAFF
>15|TRBV18|TRBJ2-7|TRBD2|.
TGTGCCAGCTCACCCCTAGCTAGCGGGAGCCACGAGCAGTACTTC
CASSPLASGSHEQYF
>17|TRBV15|TRBJ2-3|.|.
TGTGCCACCAGCAGAGATGAGGGGGAGATGGGGACAGATACGCAGTATTTT
CATSRDEGEMGTDTQYF